The clone carrying this T cell receptor beta chain was observed a handful of times. The entry originates in a study of CD8+CD57+ T cells in acquired aplastic anemia. V was clipped by 5 bases and J by 5 bases, with 19 bases between them. This CDR3 comprises 16 residues. CD8+CD57+ cell expansion had been shown by flow cytometry in patients chosen for sequencing. Researchers used genomic DNA as the template to profile TCR beta VDJ and CDR3. TCRdb re-derived calls from the reads in MiXCR, one entry per CDR3 protein. The sample carries about half a million distinct CDR3 sequences, about a third recorded once.

The sequencing input was sorted CD4+, CD8+, or CD8+CD57+ T cells (not recorded which) from PBMCs. This sequence originates from a human donor with aplastic anemia. The chain uses TRBV12-3 or TRBV12-4 and TRBJ1-3, with D tentatively TRBD1 (6 bases). The CDR3 here is CASSALQGSGRNTIYF. The CDR3 DNA reads TGTGCCAGCAGTGCCCTACAGGGATCCGGTCGAAACACCATATATTTT.